A single sample is the source of the 27 T cell receptor beta chains below, sequenced in a study of post-analysis software for immune sequencing data. Study-level findings and limits: TRBV5-6, TRBV5-1 and TRBV20-1 belonged to a set of roughly 5 TRBV segments that were more frequent in patients than controls.

Antigen specificity for these receptors is unknown. Unique molecular identifiers were present in the TCR beta cDNA libraries. TCRdb processed the PCR reads anew with MiXCR; each CDR3 protein has one entry. The table has approximately 570,000 distinct CDR3 sequences, around 40% seen once. The sample consisted of blood. The source is a girl aged 10 to 17 with multiple sclerosis.

CDR3 DNA sequence: TGTGCCAGTGGGAGAGAGGCCTATAATTCACCCCTCCACTTT. This sequence encodes CASGREAYNSPLHF. The chain recombines TRBV19 with TRBJ1-6, with no clear D. Germline CDR1 is LNHDA and CDR2 is SQIVND (reference sequence). The CDR3 spans 14 residues. Trimming cost V 8 bases and J 2 bases, with 10 bases left between them.

The rearrangement uses TRBV24-1 and TRBJ1-1; 10 bases agree with TRBD1. Germline assignment: CDR1 KGHDR and CDR2 SFDVKD. This CDR3 comprises 13 residues. Trimming cost V 7 bases and J 5 bases; bases outside gene matches: 3. Written as DNA, the CDR3 is TGTGCCACCAGAAGGACAGGGGGGACTGAAGCTTTCTTT. Protein sequence: CATRRTGGTEAFF.

The chain links TRBV20-1 to TRBJ1-2; 7 bases agree with TRBD1. With V trimmed by 3 bases and J by 4 bases, 23 bases remained unmatched. The CDR3 contains 19 residues. Germline V lookup: CDR1 DFQATT, CDR2 SNEGSKA (reference sequence). CDR3 sequence reads: CSASTRDTDRERLTYGYTF. DNA for the CDR3: TGCAGTGCTAGTACCAGGGACACCGACAGGGAGCGGCTTACCTATGGCTACACCTTC.

This clonotype turned up a few times. The chain links TRBV5-1 to TRBJ2-5; 11 bases are a match to TRBD2. This CDR3 has 14 amino acids. Germline values: CDR1 SGHRS, CDR2 YFSETQ. The junction had 6 bases not matched to a gene; V was cut back by 7 bases and J by 4 bases. The CDR3 sequence is CASGTSGEGETQYF. CDR3 DNA sequence: TGCGCCAGCGGGACTAGCGGAGAGGGAGAGACCCAGTACTTC.

DNA of the CDR3: TGTGCCAGCAGTTACTCGACGGGCTATCAAGAGACCCAGTACTTC. Its protein is CASSYSTGYQETQYF. This chain links TRBV6-5 with TRBJ2-5, with D unresolved. This CDR3 contains 15 residues. V shed 0 bases and J shed 2 bases, with 10 bases lying between them. Germline V CDR1 and CDR2: MNHEY, SVGAGI.

The chain recombines TRBV6-5 with TRBJ2-6; D is ambiguous. Per germline, CDR1 MNHEY and CDR2 SVGAGI. V was cut by 6 bases and J by 0 bases, with 12 bases left in between. The CDR3 loop spans 16 amino acids. The CDR3 sequence is CASSPLTLSGANVLTF. For the CDR3, the DNA is TGTGCCAGCAGCCCGCTGACCCTCTCTGGGGCCAACGTCCTGACTTTC.

This clonotype was seen once. The rearrangement joins TRBV7-8 to TRBJ2-1; D possibly uses TRBD1 or TRBD2 (5 bases each). The CDR3 totals 14 residues. Trimming pared 5 bases from V and 7 bases from J, leaving 15 bases between. The germline CDR1 and CDR2 sequences are SGHVS and FQNEAQ. The DNA of the CDR3 is TGTGCCAGCAGCGGGGACCTTTGGTGGAATGAGCAGTTCTTC. Amino acids: CASSGDLWWNEQFF. Supplemented by reference TRBV7-8 and TRBJ2-1, the full variable domain reads GAGVSQSPRYKVAKRGQDVALRCDPISGHVSLFWYQQALGQGPEFLTYFQNEAQLDKSGLPSDRFFAERPEGSVSTLKIQRTQQEDSAVYLCASSGDLWWNEQFFGPGTRLTVL.

This chain connects TRBV7-2 to TRBJ2-1; maybe TRBD2 (6 bases). CDR1 and CDR2 (germline): SGHTA, FQGNSA. This CDR3 spans 16 amino acids. V lost 4 bases and J lost 3, with 16 bases in between. The CDR3 bases are TGTGCCAGCAGCTCACAGACCGGGACTGGCTACAATGAGCAGTTCTTC. Its protein is CASSSQTGTGYNEQFF.

This clonotype was counted only a few times. The chain is built from TRBV2 and TRBJ2-7; the D gene is possibly TRBD1 (5 bases). Germline CDR1 SNHLY, CDR2 FYNNEI. Trimming removed 8 bases at V and 0 bases at J, with 8 bases between. The CDR3 runs to 12 residues. The CDR3 protein is CASGALSYEQYF. CDR3 sequence (DNA): TGTGCCAGCGGGGCCCTCTCCTACGAGCAGTACTTC.

The CDR3 protein is CASSLEGGVGYTF. CDR3 bases: TGTGCCAGCAGCTTGGAGGGGGGGGTTGGCTACACCTTC. The genes are TRBV5-5 and TRBJ1-2; D may be TRBD1 (6 bases). This CDR3 has 13 amino acids. The germline V gene has CDR1 SGHKS and CDR2 YYEKEE (reference sequence). V was clipped by 0 bases and J by 7 bases, with 10 bases between them.

V usage is TRBV9 and J usage is TRBJ1-2; D perhaps matches TRBD1 (5 bases). The germline gives CDR1 SGDLS, CDR2 YYNGEE. CDR3 length equals 15 residues. V was trimmed by 3 bases and J by 6 bases, leaving 18 bases between them. The CDR3 here is CASSEKGVYENGYTF. In DNA form, the CDR3 reads TGTGCCAGCAGCGAGAAAGGGGTATACGAGAATGGCTACACCTTC. Full variable domain (missing parts from reference TRBV9 and TRBJ1-2): DSGVTQTPKHLITATGQRVTLRCSPRSGDLSVYWYQQSLDQGLQFLIQYYNGEERAKGNILERFSAQQFPDLHSELNLSSLELGDSALYFCASSEKGVYENGYTFGSGTRLTVV.

In its sample, this clonotype was seen a few times. The rearrangement joins TRBV18 to TRBJ2-3; no definite D call. CDR1 and CDR2 from the germline V gene are KGHSH and LQKENI. The V gene lost 3 bases and the J gene lost 3 bases, with 7 bases spanning the gap. This CDR3 is built from 13 residues. DNA of the CDR3: TGTGCCAGCTCACCTGAATGGACAGATACGCAGTATTTT. It encodes CASSPEWTDTQYF.

V is TRBV5-1 and J is TRBJ1-2; D not certain. Germline V gives CDR1 SGHRS, CDR2 YFSETQ. V was clipped by 3 bases and J by 8 bases, with 14 bases between them. The CDR3 length is 13 residues. The CDR3: CASSSLVVEGYTF. The CDR3 region has the DNA TGCGCCAGCAGCTCCCTTGTTGTTGAGGGCTACACCTTC.

Only a few counts were recorded for this clonotype. J is TRBJ2-5 and V is TRBV9, with 11 bases lining up with TRBD1. Germline CDR1 and CDR2: SGDLS and YYNGEE. The CDR3 sequence is 16 residues long. V lost 1 base and J lost 1; bases outside the gene matches: 3. The CDR3 DNA reads as TGTGCCAGCAGCGTAAGGGACAGGGGGTTCCAAGAGACCCAGTACTTC. This codes for CASSVRDRGFQETQYF.

There are many counts of this clonotype. The chain employs TRBV12-3 or TRBV12-4 and TRBJ2-5; D is ambiguous. The CDR3 loop spans 11 amino acids. Trimming took off 6 bases at V and 4 bases at J, with 6 bases between the two ends. The CDR3 nucleotides are TGTGCCAGCAGCTCTATAGAGACCCAGTACTTC. Amino acid sequence: CASSSIETQYF.

The CDR3 loop is CASSQQGVGEQYF. CDR3 bases: TGTGCCAGCAGCCAACAAGGAGTGGGGGAGCAGTACTTC. This chain links TRBV12-3 or TRBV12-4 with TRBJ2-7; no firm D call. V lost 6 bases, J lost 7 bases, and 16 bases lay in between. This CDR3 region has 13 residues.

The chain recombines TRBV5-1 with TRBJ1-2; 8 bases agree with TRBD1. V shed 3 bases and J 5 bases; nucleotides not matched to a gene: 12. This CDR3 contains 16 residues. Germline V gene lookup returns CDR1 SGHRS and CDR2 YFSETQ. The CDR3 nucleotides read TGCGCCAGCAGCTCCAGGGGGCGCGGGTCGGAGTATGGCTACACCTTC. It specifies CASSSRGRGSEYGYTF.

There are a few counts of this clonotype. The V call is TRBV7-2, the J call TRBJ2-4, with D possibly being TRBD2 (5 bases). The DNA matches TRBJ2-7 better at its end, which makes the J call doubtful. The CDR3 spans 14 residues. In germline, CDR1 is SGHTA, CDR2 FQGNSA. The CDR3 sequence: CASSLPELVHEQYF. DNA for the CDR3: TGTGCCAGCAGCCTTCCAGAACTAGTCCACGAGCAGTACTTC.

This clonotype was counted a few times. This chain links TRBV20-1 with TRBJ2-3, with 15 positions matching TRBD2. The V gene's germline CDR1 is DFQATT and CDR2 SNEGSKA (reference sequence). The CDR3 has 18 residues. Trimming cost V 4 bases and J 4 bases; bases outside gene matches: 12. CDR3 protein: CSATLVGLAGGPPDTQYF. CDR3 bases: TGCAGTGCTACTCTCGTGGGACTAGCGGGGGGTCCCCCAGATACGCAGTATTTT.

The chain combines TRBV12-3 or TRBV12-4 with TRBJ2-4, with 9 positions matching TRBD1. The CDR3 is 14 amino acids. After removal of 6 bases from V and 5 bases from J, the junction contained 5 bases not matched to a gene. The chain's CDR3 is CASRGTGGQNIQYF. The CDR3 DNA reads as TGTGCCAGCAGGGGCACAGGGGGCCAAAACATTCAGTACTTC.

This chain connects TRBV5-1 to TRBJ2-5; D possibly corresponds to TRBD2 (5 bases). The CDR3 is made up of 15 amino acids. V was shortened by 4 bases and J by 4 bases, with 17 bases between the two germline ends. CDR1 is SGHRS and CDR2 is YFSETQ in the germline V gene. CDR3 bases: TGCGCCAGCAGCCATTCGGACTCGGGGAGAGAGACCCAGTACTTC. Amino acids: CASSHSDSGRETQYF.

This clonotype was seen once. The J gene is TRBJ2-7, the V gene TRBV2; D remains ambiguous. V was shortened by 6 bases and J by 1 base, with 10 bases between the two germline ends. The CDR3 totals 13 residues. Per germline, CDR1 SNHLY and CDR2 FYNNEI. The CDR3, as DNA: TGTGCCAGCAGGACGGATCCTTCCTACGAGCAGTACTTC. Translating it yields CASRTDPSYEQYF.

This clonotype occurred many times. The chain recombines TRBV12-3 or TRBV12-4 with TRBJ2-1; D is uncertain. Trimming left V 1 base short and J 9 bases short, with 10 bases between. The CDR3 spans 13 residues. CDR3 coding DNA: TGTGCCAGCAGTTTAGGGCTAGGTGGTGAGCAGTTCTTC. This codes for CASSLGLGGEQFF.

CDR3 protein: CASTHEGVYGYTF. DNA for the CDR3: TGCGCCAGCACCCACGAAGGGGTCTATGGCTACACCTTC. The chain uses TRBV5-1 and TRBJ1-2, with D possibly matching TRBD1 (5 bases). V was cut by 6 bases and J by 4 bases, with 13 bases left in between. This CDR3 comprises 13 residues. The germline gives CDR1 SGHRS, CDR2 YFSETQ. Based on the CDR3 plus reference TRBV5-1 and TRBJ1-2, the full variable domain is KAGVTQTPRYLIKTRGQQVTLSCSPISGHRSVSWYQQTPGQGLQFLFEYFSETQRNKGNFPGRFSGRQFSNSRSEMNVSTLELGDSALYLCASTHEGVYGYTFGSGTRLTVV.

The chain carries TRBV7-2 and TRBJ1-2; D not certain. The V gene lost 5 bases and the J gene lost 5 bases, with 15 bases spanning the gap. The CDR3 length is 14 residues. Germline V CDR1 and CDR2: SGHTA, FQGNSA. CDR3 protein: CASSPDPYSYGYTF. CDR3 DNA sequence: TGTGCCAGCAGCCCCGACCCCTATAGTTATGGCTACACCTTC.

The chain couples TRBV12-3 or TRBV12-4 to TRBJ1-2; no clear D gene. This CDR3 region has 13 residues. V was cut by 3 bases and J by 9 bases, with 14 bases left in between. The CDR3 DNA follows: TGTGCCAGCAGTTTTTCTCAACGGCCTAGCTACACCTTC. It specifies CASSFSQRPSYTF.

This clonotype has more than one count but fewer than ten. This chain links TRBV7-9 with TRBJ1-5; no clear D. V gave up 5 bases and J gave up 1 base, with 6 bases separating them. The V gene's germline CDR1 is SEHNR and CDR2 FQNEAQ (reference sequence). The CDR3 contains 13 residues. CDR3 protein: CASSTRSNQPQHF. As DNA, the CDR3 is TGTGCCAGCAGCACAAGGAGCAATCAGCCCCAGCATTTT.